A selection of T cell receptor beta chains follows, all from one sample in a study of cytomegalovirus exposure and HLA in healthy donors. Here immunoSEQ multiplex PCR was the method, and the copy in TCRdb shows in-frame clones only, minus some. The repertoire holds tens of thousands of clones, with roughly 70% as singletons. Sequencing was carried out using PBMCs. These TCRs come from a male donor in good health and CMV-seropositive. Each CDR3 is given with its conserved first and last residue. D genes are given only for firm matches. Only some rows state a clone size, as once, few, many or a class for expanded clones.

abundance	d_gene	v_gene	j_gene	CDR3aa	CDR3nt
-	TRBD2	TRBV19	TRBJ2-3	CASSIGPSGRWPDTQYF	TGTGCCAGTAGTATAGGTCCCAGCGGGAGATGGCCAGATACGCAGTATTTT
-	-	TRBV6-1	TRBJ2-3	CASSTSSGTDTQYF	TGTGCCAGCAGTACGTCTAGCGGCACAGATACGCAGTATTTT
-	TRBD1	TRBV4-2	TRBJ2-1	CASSQGSQGGDNEQFF	TGTGCCAGCAGCCAAGGATCACAGGGGGGAGACAATGAGCAGTTCTTC
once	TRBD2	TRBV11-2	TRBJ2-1	CASRRSGNVNEQFF	TGTGCCAGCAGACGTAGCGGGAACGTAAATGAGCAGTTCTTC
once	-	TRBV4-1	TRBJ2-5	CASSQYGGQETQYF	TGCGCCAGCAGCCAATACGGGGGTCAAGAGACCCAGTACTTC
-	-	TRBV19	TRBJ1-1	CASRAQGVNAEAFF	TGTGCCAGTAGAGCTCAGGGTGTAAACGCTGAAGCTTTCTTT
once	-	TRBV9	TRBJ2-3	CASSVDWLLTDTQYF	TGTGCCAGCAGCGTAGATTGGCTCCTCACAGATACGCAGTATTTT
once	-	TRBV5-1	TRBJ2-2	CASSLDRVAGELFF	TGCGCCAGCAGCTTGGACAGGGTGGCCGGGGAGCTGTTTTTT
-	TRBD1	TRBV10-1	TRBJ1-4	CASSGQGATNEKLFF	TGCGCCAGCAGTGGGCAGGGGGCAACTAATGAAAAACTGTTTTTT
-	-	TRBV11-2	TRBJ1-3	CASSLLSLSGNTIYF	TGTGCCAGCAGCTTACTTTCTCTCTCTGGAAACACCATATATTTT
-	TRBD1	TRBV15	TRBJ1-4	CATSSLSGTANEKLFF	TGTGCCACCAGCAGCCTTTCCGGGACAGCTAATGAAAAACTGTTTTTT
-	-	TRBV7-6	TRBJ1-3	CASSSRGYSGNTIYF	TGCGCCAGCAGCTCCCGGGGATACTCTGGAAACACCATATATTTT
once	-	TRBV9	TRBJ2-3	CASSVDGTDTDTQYF	TGTGCCAGCAGCGTAGACGGAACAGACACAGATACGCAGTATTTT
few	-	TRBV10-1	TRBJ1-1	CASSVGGMNTEAFF	TGCGCCAGCAGTGTGGGGGGGATGAACACTGAAGCTTTCTTT
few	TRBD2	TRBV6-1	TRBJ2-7	CASSEIGGGGRSYEQYF	TGTGCCAGCAGTGAAATTGGGGGAGGCGGGAGGTCGTACGAGCAGTACTTC
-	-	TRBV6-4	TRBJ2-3	CARGGGGRLIDTQYF	TGTGCCAGGGGTGGGGGGGGCAGGTTGATAGATACGCAGTATTTT
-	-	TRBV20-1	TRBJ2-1	CSADRKGEQFF	TGCAGTGCTGACAGGAAGGGTGAGCAGTTCTTC
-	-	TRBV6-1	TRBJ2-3	CASSEPGQRAYTQYF	TGTGCCAGCAGTGAACCGGGACAACGGGCCTATACGCAGTATTTT
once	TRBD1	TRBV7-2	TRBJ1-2	CASSVHRGRDYGYTF	TGTGCCAGCAGCGTCCACAGGGGGCGCGACTATGGCTACACCTTC
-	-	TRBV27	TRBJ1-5	CASRRGRSNSNQPQHF	TGTGCCAGCAGGCGGGGACGGAGTAATAGCAATCAGCCCCAGCATTTT
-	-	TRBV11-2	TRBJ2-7	CASSSYAEQYF	TGTGCCAGCAGCTCGTACGCGGAGCAGTACTTC
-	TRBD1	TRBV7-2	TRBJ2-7	CASSLDGGTGSYEQYF	TGTGCCAGCAGCTTAGATGGGGGGACAGGGTCCTACGAGCAGTACTTC
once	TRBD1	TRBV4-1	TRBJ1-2	CASSQEVTGGSINYGYTF	TGCGCCAGCAGCCAAGAAGTTACAGGGGGCTCCATTAACTATGGCTACACCTTC
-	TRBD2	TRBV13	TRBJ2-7	CASSPRGGWYEQYF	TGTGCCAGCAGCCCCCGGGGAGGGTGGTACGAGCAGTACTTC
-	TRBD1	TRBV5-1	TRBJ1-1	CASSFRGVTEAFF	TGCGCCAGCAGCTTCAGGGGGGTAACTGAAGCTTTCTTT
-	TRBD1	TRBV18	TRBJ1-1	CASSPFSDRGNTEAFF	TGTGCCAGCTCACCTTTCTCGGACAGGGGAAACACTGAAGCTTTCTTT
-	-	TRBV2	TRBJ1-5	CASSGEDQPQHF	TGTGCCAGCAGCGGGGAGGACCAGCCCCAGCATTTT
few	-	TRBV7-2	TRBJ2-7	CASSSRPQGFGSYEQYF	TGTGCCAGCAGCTCCAGGCCGCAGGGATTCGGGTCCTACGAGCAGTACTTC
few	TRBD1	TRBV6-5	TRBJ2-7	CASSPTGEAHEQYF	TGTGCCAGCAGCCCGACAGGGGAGGCCCACGAGCAGTACTTC
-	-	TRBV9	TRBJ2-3	CASSVAPGSTDTQYF	TGTGCCAGCAGCGTAGCTCCGGGAAGCACAGATACGCAGTATTTT
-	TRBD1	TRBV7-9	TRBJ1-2	CASSRSTGLDGYTF	TGTGCCAGCAGCCGATCGACAGGGTTAGACGGCTACACCTTC
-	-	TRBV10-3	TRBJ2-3	CAISGSSGDTQYF	TGTGCCATCAGTGGATCTTCCGGGGATACGCAGTATTTT
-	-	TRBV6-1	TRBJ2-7	CASSELRGGEEQYF	TGTGCCAGCAGTGAATTAAGGGGGGGTGAGGAGCAGTACTTC
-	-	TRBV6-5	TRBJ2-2	CASSLTVTGELFF	TGTGCCAGCAGTTTGACTGTAACCGGGGAGCTGTTTTTT
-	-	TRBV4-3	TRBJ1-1	CASSQGAKSVTEAFF	TGCGCCAGCAGCCAAGGAGCTAAGAGTGTGACTGAAGCTTTCTTT
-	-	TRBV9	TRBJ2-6	CASSNHGGSGANVLTF	TGTGCCAGCAGCAATCACGGGGGATCCGGGGCCAACGTCCTGACTTTC
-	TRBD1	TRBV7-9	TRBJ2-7	CASSLPDRETYEQYF	TGTGCCAGCAGCTTACCTGACAGGGAGACCTACGAGCAGTACTTC
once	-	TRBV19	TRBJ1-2	CASSMWRQPNYGYTF	TGTGCCAGTAGTATGTGGCGACAACCTAACTATGGCTACACCTTC
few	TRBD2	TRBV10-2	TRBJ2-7	CASSGSGTSGYEQYF	TGCGCCAGCAGTGGATCCGGGACTAGCGGATACGAGCAGTACTTC
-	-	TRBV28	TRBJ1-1	CASSLFRGESEAFF	TGTGCCAGCAGTTTATTTCGGGGTGAAAGTGAAGCTTTCTTT
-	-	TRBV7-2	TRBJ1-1	CASSSGGGNTEAFF	TGTGCCAGCAGCTCGGGAGGGGGGAACACTGAAGCTTTCTTT
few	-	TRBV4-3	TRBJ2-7	CASSQGAGWYEQYF	TGCGCCAGCAGCCAAGGGGCAGGGTGGTACGAGCAGTACTTC
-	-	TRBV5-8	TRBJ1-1	CASSLKSGVNTEAFF	TGTGCCAGCAGCTTAAAGTCAGGGGTGAACACTGAAGCTTTCTTT
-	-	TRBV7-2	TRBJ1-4	CASSPPIGPGEKLFF	TGTGCCAGCAGCCCCCCGATCGGACCGGGGGAAAAACTGTTTTTT
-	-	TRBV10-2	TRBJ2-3	CASGSVTSTDTQYF	TGCGCCAGCGGCAGCGTCACTAGCACAGATACGCAGTATTTT
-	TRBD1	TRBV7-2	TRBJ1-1	CASSARQGRVTEAFF	TGTGCCAGCAGCGCAAGACAGGGCAGGGTGACTGAAGCTTTCTTT
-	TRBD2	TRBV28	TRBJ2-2	CASSPAGYSGSWTGELFF	TGTGCCAGCAGTCCCGCCGGGTACAGCGGGAGTTGGACCGGGGAGCTGTTTTTT
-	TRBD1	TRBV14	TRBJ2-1	CASSRGQGGGEQFF	TGTGCCAGCAGCCGCGGACAGGGAGGTGGTGAGCAGTTCTTC
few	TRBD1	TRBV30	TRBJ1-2	CAWSGTGAGGYTF	TGTGCCTGGAGTGGAACAGGGGCGGGTGGCTACACCTTC